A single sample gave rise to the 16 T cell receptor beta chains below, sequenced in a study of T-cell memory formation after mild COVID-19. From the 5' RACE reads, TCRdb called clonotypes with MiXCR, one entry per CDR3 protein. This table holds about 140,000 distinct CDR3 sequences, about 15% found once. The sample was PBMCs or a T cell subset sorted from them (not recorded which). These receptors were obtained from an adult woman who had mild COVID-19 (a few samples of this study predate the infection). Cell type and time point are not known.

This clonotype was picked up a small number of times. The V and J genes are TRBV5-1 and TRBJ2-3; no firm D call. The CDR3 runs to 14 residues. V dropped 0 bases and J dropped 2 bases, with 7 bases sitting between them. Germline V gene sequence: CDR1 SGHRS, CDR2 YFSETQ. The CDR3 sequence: CASSLASPTDTQYF. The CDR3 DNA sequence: TGCGCCAGCAGCTTGGCCTCACCCACAGATACGCAGTATTTT. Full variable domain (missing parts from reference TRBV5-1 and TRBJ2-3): KAGVTQTPRYLIKTRGQQVTLSCSPISGHRSVSWYQQTPGQGLQFLFEYFSETQRNKGNFPGRFSGRQFSNSRSEMNVSTLELGDSALYLCASSLASPTDTQYFGPGTRLTVL.

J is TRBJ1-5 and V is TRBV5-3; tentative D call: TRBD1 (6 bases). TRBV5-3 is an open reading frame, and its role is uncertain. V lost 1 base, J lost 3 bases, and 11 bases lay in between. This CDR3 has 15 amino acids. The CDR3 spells CARSLTGSLNQPQHF. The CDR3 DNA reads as TGTGCCAGAAGCTTGACAGGGAGCCTCAATCAGCCCCAGCATTTT.

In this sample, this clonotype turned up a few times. In DNA, the CDR3 is TGTGCCAGCAGCTTCCGTGGGTCGGGTGGCACTGAAGCTTTCTTT. Its translation is CASSFRGSGGTEAFF. The chain uses TRBV7-2 and TRBJ1-1; D is ambiguous. Germline CDR1 and CDR2: SGHTA and FQGNSA. V was trimmed by 3 bases and J by 4 bases, leaving 15 bases between them. There are 15 residues in the CDR3.

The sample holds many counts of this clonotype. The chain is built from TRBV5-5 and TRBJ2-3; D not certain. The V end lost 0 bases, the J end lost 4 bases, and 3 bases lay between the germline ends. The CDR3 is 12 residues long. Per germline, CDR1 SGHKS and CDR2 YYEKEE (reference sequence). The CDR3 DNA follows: TGTGCCAGCAGCTTGGTGCCAGATACGCAGTATTTT. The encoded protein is CASSLVPDTQYF.

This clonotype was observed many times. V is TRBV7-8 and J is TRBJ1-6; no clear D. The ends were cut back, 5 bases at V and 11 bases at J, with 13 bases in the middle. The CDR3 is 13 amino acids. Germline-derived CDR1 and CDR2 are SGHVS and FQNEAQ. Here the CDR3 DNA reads TGTGCCAGCAGCCCAACCCTCTCTCCACCCCTCCACTTT. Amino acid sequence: CASSPTLSPPLHF.

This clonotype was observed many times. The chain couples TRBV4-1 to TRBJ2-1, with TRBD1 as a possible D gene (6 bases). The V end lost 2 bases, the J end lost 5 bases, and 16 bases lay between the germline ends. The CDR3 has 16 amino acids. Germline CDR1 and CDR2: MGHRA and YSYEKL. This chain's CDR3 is CASSQLLTGFDNEQFF. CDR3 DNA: TGCGCCAGCAGCCAACTGTTGACAGGATTCGACAATGAGCAGTTCTTC.

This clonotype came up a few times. CDR3 in amino acids: CASSSRRALPSTYEQYF. In DNA, the CDR3 is TGTGCCAGCAGCTCCAGGAGGGCCCTCCCGAGCACCTACGAGCAGTACTTC. The chain employs TRBV13 and TRBJ2-7; weak D call: TRBD2 (6 bases). Germline V gene data show CDR1 as PRHDT and CDR2 as FYEKMQ (reference sequence). This CDR3 contains 17 residues. The V and J ends lost 4 bases and 2 bases respectively, with 21 bases between them.

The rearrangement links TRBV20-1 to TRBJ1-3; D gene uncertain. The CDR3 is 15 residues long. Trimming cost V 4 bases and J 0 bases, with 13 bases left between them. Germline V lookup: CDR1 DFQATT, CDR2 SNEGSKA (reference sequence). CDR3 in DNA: TGCAGTGCTACTTGGGGTACCTACTCTGGAAACACCATATATTTT. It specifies CSATWGTYSGNTIYF.

CDR3 amino acids: CASSFSTLGVEQYF. The CDR3, as DNA: TGTGCCAGCAGTTTTAGTACACTCGGGGTCGAGCAGTACTTC. The J gene is TRBJ2-7, the V gene TRBV12-3 or TRBV12-4; a possible D gene is TRBD2 (5 bases). Trimming left V 3 bases short and J 6 bases short, with 15 bases between. The CDR3 consists of 14 residues.

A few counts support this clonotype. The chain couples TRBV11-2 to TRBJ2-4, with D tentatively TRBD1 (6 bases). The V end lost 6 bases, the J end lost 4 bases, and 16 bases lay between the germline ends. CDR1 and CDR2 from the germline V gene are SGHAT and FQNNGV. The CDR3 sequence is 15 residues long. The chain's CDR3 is CASRLGRGEKNIQYF. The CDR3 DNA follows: TGTGCCAGCAGGTTGGGCAGGGGTGAGAAAAACATTCAGTACTTC.

CDR3 protein: CASSPYRGSYNEQFF. The CDR3 DNA is TGCGCCAGCAGCCCTTACAGGGGGTCCTACAATGAGCAGTTCTTC. The gene calls are TRBV5-1 and TRBJ2-1; 8 nucleotides agree with TRBD1. The trim removed 4 bases at V and 1 base at J, leaving 4 bases unmatched. The CDR3 consists of 15 residues. Germline CDR1 SGHRS, CDR2 YFSETQ.

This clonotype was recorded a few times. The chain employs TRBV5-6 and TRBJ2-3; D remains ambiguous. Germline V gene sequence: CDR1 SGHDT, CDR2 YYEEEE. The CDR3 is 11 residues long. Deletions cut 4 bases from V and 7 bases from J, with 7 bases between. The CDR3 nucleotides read TGTGCCAGCAGCCTAAGAAATACGCAGTATTTT. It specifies CASSLRNTQYF. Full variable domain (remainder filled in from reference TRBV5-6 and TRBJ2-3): DAGVTQSPTHLIKTRGQQVTLRCSPKSGHDTVSWYQQALGQGPQFIFQYYEEEERQRGNFPDRFSGHQFPNYSSELNVNALLLGDSALYLCASSLRNTQYFGPGTRLTVL.

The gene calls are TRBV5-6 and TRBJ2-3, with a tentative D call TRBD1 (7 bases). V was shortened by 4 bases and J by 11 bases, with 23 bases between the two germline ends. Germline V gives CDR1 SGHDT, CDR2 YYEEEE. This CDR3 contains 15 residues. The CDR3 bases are TGTGCCAGCAGCCCCCCAGGGACAGATTACGGGAGGCAGTATTTT. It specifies CASSPPGTDYGRQYF.

The CDR3 bases are TGTGCCAGCAGCCAAGGACTAGCGGGAGGGGAAGAGACCCAGTACTTC. This translates into CASSQGLAGGEETQYF. The V call is TRBV7-9, the J call TRBJ2-5; 15 bases are shared with TRBD2. CDR3 length: 16 residues. Trimming cost V 5 bases and J 3 bases; bases outside gene matches: 4. Looked up from germline, CDR1 is SEHNR and CDR2 is FQNEAQ (reference sequence).

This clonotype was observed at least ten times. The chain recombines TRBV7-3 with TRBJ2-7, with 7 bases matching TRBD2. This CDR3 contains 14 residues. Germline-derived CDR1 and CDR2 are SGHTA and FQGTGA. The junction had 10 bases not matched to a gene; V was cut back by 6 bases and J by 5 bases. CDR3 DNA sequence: TGTGCCAGCAGTCCCGGTGCGGGGGTCCACGAGCAGTACTTC. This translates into CASSPGAGVHEQYF.

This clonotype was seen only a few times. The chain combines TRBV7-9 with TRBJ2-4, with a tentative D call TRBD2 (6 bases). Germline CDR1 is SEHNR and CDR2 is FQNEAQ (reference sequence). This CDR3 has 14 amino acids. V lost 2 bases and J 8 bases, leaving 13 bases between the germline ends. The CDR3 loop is CASSLRQWGDIQYF. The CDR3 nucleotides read TGTGCCAGCAGCTTACGGCAGTGGGGGGACATTCAGTACTTC. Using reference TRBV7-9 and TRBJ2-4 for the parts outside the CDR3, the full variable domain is DTGVSQNPRHKITKRGQNVTFRCDPISEHNRLYWYRQTLGQGPEFLTYFQNEAQLEKSRLLSDRFSAERPKGSFSTLEIQRTEQGDSAMYLCASSLRQWGDIQYFGAGTRLSVL.